Sequencing of this T cell receptor (beta chain) was carried out in a study of blood T cell repertoires in COVID-19. At the level of the study: Collection of acute and convalescent COVID-19 samples took place in the United States, Italy and Spain. The analysed material was cDNA or gDNA that came from T cells, B-cell-depleted T cells, or PBMCs.

Per the original methods: Scientists estimated how many nucleated cells there were by amplifying reference gene primers. Data came from immunoSEQ multiplex PCR; TCRdb stores just in-frame clones and leaves some out. The V and J calls and the clone size are those of that table, but D and trimming were determined from the DNA. The table lists tens of thousands of clones, over 65% of them singletons. Deletions cut 4 bases from V and 4 bases from J, with 15 bases between. CDR3 length: 15 residues. Germline V gives CDR1 SGHAT, CDR2 FQNNGV. V is TRBV11-2 and J is TRBJ2-3; D is perhaps TRBD2 (7 bases). Specimen: peripheral blood. The sequence was collected from a woman in her 70s with acute or convalescent COVID-19. In DNA form, the CDR3 reads TGTGCCAGCAGCTATGCGGGGGCCGGGGCAGATACGCAGTATTTT. Protein sequence: CASSYAGAGADTQYF.